The clone carrying this T cell receptor beta chain was recorded many times. This sample is drawn from a study of CD8 T cells in ankylosing spondylitis. CDR1 is SEHNR and CDR2 is FQNEAQ in the germline V gene (reference sequence). The CDR3 is 12 residues long. Trimming left V 9 bases short and J 2 bases short, with 10 bases between. By quantitative 5'-RACE with molecular barcodes, the TCR beta libraries were made. Each CDR3 protein gets one entry after TCRdb re-called the 5' RACE reads with MiXCR. Of about 220,000 distinct CDR3 sequences in the sample, approximately 10% were seen once. The source is a male donor with ankylosing spondylitis or in good health (not recorded which). The V gene is TRBV7-9, the J gene TRBJ2-5; a possible D gene is TRBD1 (6 bases). Sequencing was done on a sample of blood, either unsorted or a sorted T cell fraction (not recorded which). The CDR3 nucleotides read TGTGCCAGTACACAGGGTCAAGAGACCCAGTACTTC. Its protein product is CASTQGQETQYF.